One and the same sample provided the 14 T cell receptor beta chains below, sequenced in a study of PD-1 blockade in classical Hodgkin lymphoma. Specified time point: cycle 4 day 1 (C4D1), after 5 to 7 weeks of nivolumab. Every one of the patients relapsed after autologous stem cell transplantation (brentuximab vedotin exposure was variable). The table came from immunoSEQ multiplex PCR; TCRdb's copy has only in-frame clones and leaves some out. This table holds 45,000 to 55,000 clones, roughly 80% found once. Sample: peripheral blood mononuclear cells (PBMCs), taken before the fourth cycle of nivolumab. These receptors originate from a human donor with classical Hodgkin lymphoma.

This chain links TRBV2 with TRBJ1-4; tentatively, D is TRBD1 (6 bases). This CDR3 has 14 residues. Germline lookup yields CDR1 SNHLY and CDR2 FYNNEI. V lost 5 bases, J lost 8 bases, and 15 bases lay in between. The CDR3 DNA reads as TGTGCCAGCAGTAGTAACAGGGAGGGGGAAAAACTGTTTTTT. Protein product: CASSSNREGEKLFF.

The chain has TRBV18 and TRBJ1-3; D unclear. Germline CDR1 and CDR2: KGHSH and LQKENI. This CDR3 is 15 amino acids long. V lost 2 bases and J 0 bases, leaving 8 bases between the germline ends. This chain's CDR3 is CASSPNRGSGNTIYF. The CDR3 DNA follows: TGTGCCAGCTCACCAAACAGAGGCTCTGGAAACACCATATATTTT.

The rearrangement uses TRBV6-5 and TRBJ2-5; D remains ambiguous. The CDR3 has 14 amino acids. The germline V and J ends were trimmed by 4 bases and 5 bases, with 14 bases remaining between them. Germline V CDR1 and CDR2: MNHEY, SVGAGI. The CDR3 sequence is CASSWARTGETQYF. The DNA of the CDR3 is TGTGCCAGCAGTTGGGCCCGAACCGGGGAGACCCAGTACTTC.

V gene TRBV19 combines with J gene TRBJ1-1; 7 nucleotides agree with TRBD1. Germline trimming cut 5 bases from V and 0 bases from J; bases unmatched to any gene: 3. CDR1 and CDR2 from the germline V gene are LNHDA and SQIVND (reference sequence). This CDR3 has 14 amino acids. CDR3 nucleotide sequence: TGTGCCAGTAGTCAACAGGGGATGAACACTGAAGCTTTCTTT. The encoded protein is CASSQQGMNTEAFF.

CDR3 DNA sequence: TGTGCCAGCAGCCGACTAGCGGGAGCCAATGAGCAGTTCTTC. Amino acids: CASSRLAGANEQFF. The chain recombines TRBV7-3 with TRBJ2-1; TRBD2 aligns across 12 bases. V gave up 5 bases and J gave up 6 bases; unmatched junction bases: 2. The CDR3 has 14 amino acids. Germline V gene sequence: CDR1 SGHTA, CDR2 FQGTGA.

V and J are TRBV2 and TRBJ2-7; 9 positions match TRBD1. Losses at the gene ends were 4 bases for V and 3 bases for J; bases not matched to a gene: 4. Germline V gives CDR1 SNHLY, CDR2 FYNNEI. This CDR3 comprises 14 residues. This CDR3 is CASSADRGSYEQYF. CDR3 in DNA: TGTGCCAGCAGTGCGGACAGGGGCAGCTACGAGCAGTACTTC. Variable domain in full (rest from reference TRBV2 and TRBJ2-7): EPEVTQTPSHQVTQMGQEVILRCVPISNHLYFYWYRQILGQKVEFLVSFYNNEISEKSEIFDDQFSVERPDGSNFTLKIRSTKLEDSAMYFCASSADRGSYEQYFGPGTRLTVT.

V is TRBV29-1 and J is TRBJ2-3; 8 nucleotides line up with TRBD2. Germline assignment: CDR1 SQVTM and CDR2 ANQGSEA. The CDR3 covers 14 residues. V dropped 0 bases and J dropped 4; count of bases not matched to a gene: 3. In DNA, the CDR3 is TGCAGCGTTGAAGATAGGGGACTAGCAGATACGCAGTATTTT. The encoded protein is CSVEDRGLADTQYF.

The rearrangement joins TRBV7-6 to TRBJ2-1; D is possibly TRBD2 (6 bases). V lost 1 base, J lost 2 bases, and 9 bases lay in between. CDR1 and CDR2 from the germline V gene are SGHVS and FNYEAQ. The length of the CDR3 is 15 residues. This CDR3 is CASSLGSSAYNEQFF. CDR3 nucleotides: TGTGCCAGCAGCTTAGGGTCTAGCGCCTACAATGAGCAGTTCTTC.

This clone was found once. V is TRBV7-2 and J is TRBJ1-4, with a weak D call TRBD1 (6 bases). Trimming cost V 5 bases and J 3 bases, with 13 bases left between them. The CDR3 runs 15 residues. Germline V CDR1 and CDR2: SGHTA, FQGNSA. The CDR3 nucleotides are TGTGCCAGCAGCGCCCGGACAGCCTCTAATGAAAAACTGTTTTTT. Its translation: CASSARTASNEKLFF.

The chain carries TRBV10-3 and TRBJ2-6; D unresolved. The V end lost 2 bases, the J end lost 1 base, and 6 bases lay between the germline ends. Germline CDR1 ENHRY, CDR2 SYGVKD. This CDR3 is 15 amino acids long. The CDR3 protein is CAISERASGANVLTF. CDR3 bases: TGTGCCATCAGTGAGAGGGCTTCTGGGGCCAACGTCCTGACTTTC.

V is TRBV6-6 and J is TRBJ2-7; no reliable D call. Germline CDR1 reads MNHNY; CDR2 reads SVGAGI (reference sequence). Trimming left V 0 bases short and J 3 bases short, with 6 bases between. CDR3 length: 13 residues. The CDR3 DNA follows: TGTGCCAGCAGTTACTCTCCCCACTACGAGCAGTACTTC. Amino acid sequence: CASSYSPHYEQYF.

CDR3 DNA: TGTGCCAGCAGCAGACTAGAGGCGTACTCCTACGAGCAGTACTTC. Its protein is CASSRLEAYSYEQYF. The rearrangement uses TRBV5-6 and TRBJ2-7, with D tentatively TRBD2 (6 bases). V was pared by 4 bases and J by 0 bases, with 14 bases between. Germline CDR1 and CDR2: SGHDT and YYEEEE. The CDR3 covers 15 residues.

V and J are TRBV18 and TRBJ2-1, with 10 positions matching TRBD2. Germline V CDR1 and CDR2: KGHSH, LQKENI. CDR3 size: 21 residues. The ends lost 2 bases at V and 6 bases at J; junction bases unmatched: 22. The CDR3 reads CASSPNRGASGSPFIGNEQFF. CDR3 sequence (DNA): TGTGCCAGCTCACCAAACAGGGGTGCTAGCGGGAGCCCCTTTATCGGCAATGAGCAGTTCTTC.

The chain recombines TRBV28 with TRBJ2-6; D might be TRBD1 (6 bases). Germline V lookup: CDR1 MDHEN, CDR2 SYDVKM. V lost 5 bases and J lost 12, with 20 bases in between. This CDR3 has 15 amino acids. The chain's CDR3 is CASSAQTGFGGVLTF. The CDR3 DNA sequence: TGTGCCAGCAGTGCACAGACAGGATTCGGCGGCGTCCTGACTTTC.